This is a list of T cell receptor beta chains from one sample in a study of blood T cells in healthy people across ages. TCRdb reprocessed the 5' RACE reads with MiXCR, giving one entry per CDR3 protein. Here the sample spans hundreds of thousands of distinct CDR3 sequences, more than 25% being singletons. The same sample was also used in a study of T cells of mothers and their children.

Material for sequencing was blood. These receptors were taken from a boy aged 5-17 years in good health. Both conserved end residues are part of each CDR3. A D gene is named only where the DNA matches it firmly. Expanded clones get a size class; other rows say once, few or many, or leave the size out.

d_gene: .
j_gene: TRBJ1-5
v_gene: TRBV6-8
abundance: few
CDR3aa: CASSWAGRQPQHF
CDR3nt: TGTGCCAGCAGTTGGGCAGGGCGCCAGCCCCAGCATTTT

d_gene: TRBD2
j_gene: TRBJ2-5
v_gene: TRBV6-5
abundance: few
CDR3aa: CASSYNSGGGTQYF
CDR3nt: TGTGCCAGCAGTTACAATAGCGGGGGTGGGACCCAGTACTTC

d_gene: TRBD1
j_gene: TRBJ1-3
v_gene: TRBV9
abundance: .
CDR3aa: CASSFRTGPGAGNTIYF
CDR3nt: TGTGCCAGCAGCTTCCGGACAGGCCCCGGGGCTGGAAACACCATATATTTT

d_gene: .
j_gene: TRBJ1-1
v_gene: TRBV6-6
abundance: .
CDR3aa: CASSYSPDLNTEAFF
CDR3nt: TGTGCCAGCAGTTACTCACCAGACTTGAACACTGAAGCTTTCTTT

d_gene: .
j_gene: TRBJ2-1
v_gene: TRBV5-1
abundance: .
CDR3aa: CASSLVAPPGNEQFF
CDR3nt: TGCGCCAGCAGCTTGGTGGCTCCGCCGGGCAATGAGCAGTTCTTC

d_gene: .
j_gene: TRBJ1-2
v_gene: TRBV20-1
abundance: .
CDR3aa: CSATGTWGVRTF
CDR3nt: TGCAGTGCTACGGGGACATGGGGGGTTCGGACCTTC

d_gene: .
j_gene: TRBJ2-3
v_gene: TRBV29-1
abundance: few
CDR3aa: CSVEVSGADTQYF
CDR3nt: TGCAGCGTTGAGGTTTCTGGTGCAGATACGCAGTATTTT

d_gene: .
j_gene: TRBJ1-2
v_gene: TRBV20-1
abundance: .
CDR3aa: CSARVGGRWANYGYTF
CDR3nt: TGCAGTGCTAGAGTGGGAGGCAGGTGGGCTAACTATGGCTACACCTTC

d_gene: .
j_gene: TRBJ2-5
v_gene: TRBV10-3
abundance: few
CDR3aa: CAISQSGRNQETQYF
CDR3nt: TGTGCCATCAGCCAGTCCGGACGGAATCAAGAGACCCAGTACTTC

d_gene: .
j_gene: TRBJ2-2
v_gene: TRBV7-2
abundance: .
CDR3aa: CASSRRGPNTGELFF
CDR3nt: TGTGCCAGCAGCCGAAGGGGTCCGAACACCGGGGAGCTGTTTTTT

d_gene: TRBD1
j_gene: TRBJ2-7
v_gene: TRBV12-3/TRBV12-4
abundance: .
CDR3aa: CASSPDRRVQYF
CDR3nt: TGTGCCAGCAGTCCGGACAGGCGCGTGCAGTACTTC

d_gene: .
j_gene: TRBJ1-2
v_gene: TRBV5-5
abundance: .
CDR3aa: CASSPEGNGHTF
CDR3nt: TGTGCCAGCAGCCCTGAGGGTAATGGCCACACCTTC

d_gene: TRBD2
j_gene: TRBJ2-5
v_gene: TRBV11-2
abundance: .
CDR3aa: CASSFRRTSGLETQYF
CDR3nt: TGTGCCAGCAGCTTCCGCCGGACTAGCGGGTTGGAGACCCAGTACTTC

d_gene: .
j_gene: TRBJ2-3
v_gene: TRBV6-6
abundance: once
CDR3aa: CASSSSRQSTDTQYF
CDR3nt: TGTGCCAGCAGTTCGTCCCGACAGAGCACAGATACGCAGTATTTT

d_gene: .
j_gene: TRBJ1-5
v_gene: TRBV12-3/TRBV12-4
abundance: .
CDR3aa: CASSLEGTRQPQHF
CDR3nt: TGTGCCAGCAGTTTAGAGGGAACTCGACAGCCCCAGCATTTT

d_gene: .
j_gene: TRBJ1-1
v_gene: TRBV6-5
abundance: .
CDR3aa: CASNTGLNTEAFF
CDR3nt: TGTGCCAGCAACACAGGACTGAACACTGAAGCTTTCTTT

d_gene: .
j_gene: TRBJ1-5
v_gene: TRBV4-1
abundance: .
CDR3aa: CASSQYSLGGNQPQHF
CDR3nt: TGCGCCAGCAGCCAGTACTCCCTGGGGGGCAATCAGCCCCAGCATTTT

d_gene: .
j_gene: TRBJ2-1
v_gene: TRBV2
abundance: .
CDR3aa: CASASKNEQFF
CDR3nt: TGTGCCAGCGCTAGCAAGAATGAGCAGTTCTTC

d_gene: .
j_gene: TRBJ2-5
v_gene: TRBV11-2
abundance: many
CDR3aa: CASSLGEKETQYF
CDR3nt: TGTGCCAGCAGCTTAGGGGAGAAAGAGACCCAGTACTTC

d_gene: TRBD2
j_gene: TRBJ2-7
v_gene: TRBV6-5
abundance: .
CDR3aa: CASSLRRGSSYEQYF
CDR3nt: TGTGCCAGCAGCCTCCGGCGGGGGAGTTCCTACGAGCAGTACTTC

d_gene: .
j_gene: TRBJ2-7
v_gene: TRBV12-3/TRBV12-4
abundance: .
CDR3aa: CASSPSEGPHLYEQYF
CDR3nt: TGTGCCAGCAGTCCCAGCGAGGGCCCCCACCTCTACGAGCAGTACTTC

d_gene: .
j_gene: TRBJ2-7
v_gene: TRBV15
abundance: few
CDR3aa: CATSVEWGISYEQYF
CDR3nt: TGTGCCACCAGCGTCGAGTGGGGCATTTCCTACGAGCAGTACTTC

d_gene: .
j_gene: TRBJ2-3
v_gene: TRBV12-3/TRBV12-4
abundance: .
CDR3aa: CASSRVGGDMQYF
CDR3nt: TGTGCCAGCAGTAGAGTGGGGGGAGATATGCAATATTTT

d_gene: TRBD2
j_gene: TRBJ2-7
v_gene: TRBV6-5
abundance: .
CDR3aa: CASSNPVGSSGGTSREQYF
CDR3nt: TGTGCCAGCAGTAACCCCGTTGGTTCTAGCGGGGGGACCTCTCGCGAGCAGTACTTC

d_gene: .
j_gene: TRBJ2-2
v_gene: TRBV7-9
abundance: .
CDR3aa: CASSGGYPGELFF
CDR3nt: TGTGCCAGCAGCGGGGGGTACCCCGGGGAGCTGTTTTTT

d_gene: .
j_gene: TRBJ2-5
v_gene: TRBV5-1
abundance: .
CDR3aa: CASREGGVLAETQYF
CDR3nt: TGCGCCAGCAGAGAGGGTGGGGTTCTGGCAGAGACCCAGTACTTC

d_gene: .
j_gene: TRBJ2-1
v_gene: TRBV3-1
abundance: .
CDR3aa: CASSQDGVYNEQFF
CDR3nt: TGTGCCAGCAGCCAAGACGGGGTCTACAATGAGCAGTTCTTC

d_gene: TRBD1
j_gene: TRBJ1-1
v_gene: TRBV7-8
abundance: few
CDR3aa: CASSRKTGDTEAFF
CDR3nt: TGTGCCAGCAGCCGTAAGACAGGGGACACTGAAGCTTTCTTT

d_gene: .
j_gene: TRBJ1-1
v_gene: TRBV18
abundance: few
CDR3aa: CASSQGLPMNTEAFF
CDR3nt: TGTGCCAGCTCGCAGGGTCTGCCCATGAACACTGAAGCTTTCTTT

d_gene: TRBD2
j_gene: TRBJ2-7
v_gene: TRBV28
abundance: .
CDR3aa: CASSTGTSPTYEQYF
CDR3nt: TGTGCCAGCAGTACGGGGACTAGCCCCACCTACGAGCAGTACTTC

d_gene: .
j_gene: TRBJ2-7
v_gene: TRBV28
abundance: many
CDR3aa: CASSKGDSNEQYF
CDR3nt: TGTGCCAGCAGTAAAGGTGACAGCAACGAGCAGTACTTC

d_gene: .
j_gene: TRBJ2-7
v_gene: TRBV7-9
abundance: .
CDR3aa: CTSSLVGQDSSYEQYF
CDR3nt: TGTACCAGCAGCTTAGTCGGCCAAGACAGCTCCTACGAGCAGTACTTC

d_gene: .
j_gene: TRBJ2-3
v_gene: TRBV7-8
abundance: .
CDR3aa: CASSLRGSSTDTQYF
CDR3nt: TGTGCCAGCAGCTTACGGGGGTCTAGCACAGATACGCAGTATTTT

d_gene: TRBD2
j_gene: TRBJ2-1
v_gene: TRBV12-3/TRBV12-4
abundance: few
CDR3aa: CASSTRVGGRANEQFF
CDR3nt: TGTGCCAGCAGTACCCGAGTTGGCGGGAGGGCCAATGAGCAGTTCTTC

d_gene: .
j_gene: TRBJ2-7
v_gene: TRBV29-1
abundance: few
CDR3aa: CSVEEGQQYF
CDR3nt: TGCAGCGTTGAAGAGGGTCAGCAGTACTTC

d_gene: TRBD1
j_gene: TRBJ1-2
v_gene: TRBV29-1
abundance: .
CDR3aa: CSVDKGQGVVNYGYTF
CDR3nt: TGCAGCGTTGATAAGGGACAGGGGGTAGTGAACTATGGCTACACCTTC

d_gene: TRBD1
j_gene: TRBJ2-7
v_gene: TRBV9
abundance: few
CDR3aa: CASGMAGGYEQYF
CDR3nt: TGTGCCAGCGGTATGGCAGGGGGATACGAGCAGTACTTC

d_gene: .
j_gene: TRBJ1-1
v_gene: TRBV19
abundance: .
CDR3aa: CATLLREGTTEAFF
CDR3nt: TGTGCCACCCTACTCAGGGAAGGGACCACTGAAGCTTTCTTT

d_gene: TRBD1
j_gene: TRBJ2-1
v_gene: TRBV12-3/TRBV12-4
abundance: few
CDR3aa: CASSERQGGYNEQFF
CDR3nt: TGTGCCAGCAGTGAACGACAGGGGGGATACAATGAGCAGTTCTTC

d_gene: .
j_gene: TRBJ1-2
v_gene: TRBV7-9
abundance: few
CDR3aa: CASSLGGGFGYTF
CDR3nt: TGTGCCAGCAGCTTAGGAGGGGGTTTCGGCTACACCTTC

d_gene: TRBD2
j_gene: TRBJ2-2
v_gene: TRBV6-1
abundance: once
CDR3aa: CASSSPAGGVVWNTGELFF
CDR3nt: TGTGCCAGCAGTAGTCCCGCGGGGGGTGTTGTTTGGAACACCGGGGAGCTGTTTTTT

d_gene: .
j_gene: TRBJ2-3
v_gene: TRBV12-3/TRBV12-4
abundance: many
CDR3aa: CASSLQGDTQYF
CDR3nt: TGTGCCAGCAGCCTCCAAGGAGATACGCAGTATTTT

d_gene: .
j_gene: TRBJ1-6
v_gene: TRBV6-6
abundance: .
CDR3aa: CASRPVLRGALHF
CDR3nt: TGTGCCAGCAGACCGGTCCTGCGGGGGGCCCTCCACTTT

d_gene: TRBD1
j_gene: TRBJ2-7
v_gene: TRBV7-9
abundance: few
CDR3aa: CASSPPGQGSEQYF
CDR3nt: TGTGCCAGCAGCCCCCCGGGACAGGGTTCCGAGCAGTACTTC